This T cell receptor beta chain was profiled in a study of CD8+ T cells in alopecia areata. About the research overall: Each of the treated patients was given oral tofacitinib, 5 to 10 mg twice daily, for moderate-to-severe alopecia areata.

The treatment: oral pan-JAK inhibitor, 5-10 mg twice daily. General study points: Scalp clonality dropped significantly under tofacitinib, as did expanded CD8+ top-100 clones. Clonality was higher in lesional than normal scalp, especially in alopecia totalis/universalis.

Extracted from the samples, RNA was reverse transcribed into cDNA to serve as the sequencing template. Sequenced by immunoSEQ multiplex PCR; TCRdb stores in-frame clones only, minus some. Of about 250,000 clones listed, around 64% are singletons. Concerning this clone itself: Its antigen remains unknown.

The receptor's source is a human donor with alopecia areata. The specimen was CD4+ T cells sorted from blood, collected around week 53, from a patient treated with tofacitinib.

The CDR3, as DNA: TGTGCCAGCAGTGCGACTCTTAACTATGGCTACACCTTC. Translating gives CASSATLNYGYTF. The chain recombines TRBV6-6 with TRBJ1-2; D uncertain. The CDR3 loop spans 13 amino acids. Per the germline V gene, CDR1 is MNHNY and CDR2 is SVGAGI (reference sequence). V lost 5 bases, J lost 1 base, and 8 bases lay in between.